Below, one TCR beta chain is given with its context. Its specificity is not known. The data originate from a study of response to subunit inactivated influenza vaccine. General study findings and limits: Authors suggested each seasonal influenza vaccination recruits few new T cells.

TCRdb re-derived calls from the RT-PCR reads in MiXCR, one entry per CDR3 protein. The table records about 780,000 distinct CDR3 sequences, approximately 18% of them present only once. The sequences come from PBMCs from blood, collected about 5 days after vaccination. The receptor's source is a man aged 45-65 years who received an inactivated influenza vaccine.

The CDR3 nucleotides are TGTGCCAGCAGTGGCCGAGGACTAGCGGGGGGTGGGCAGTATTTT. Translating gives CASSGRGLAGGGQYF. The chain employs TRBV6-1 and TRBJ2-3, with 14 bases matching TRBD2. CDR1 MNHNS and CDR2 SASEGT come from the germline V gene. The V gene end was trimmed by 4 bases and the J gene end by 11 bases; junction bases not matched to a gene: 8. CDR3 length: 15 amino acids.